This TCR beta chain was documented in a study of blood T cells in healthy people across ages. Study-level results: Strong correlation linked observed beta diversity and percent naive T cells. Long-lived and aged donors differed, with more naive CD4+ cells and higher diversity in the long-lived. Diversity estimates from one million T cells were considered underestimates.

Looked up from germline, CDR1 is SQVTM and CDR2 is ANQGSEA. J lost 5 bases, V lost 6 bases, and 10 bases had no gene match. The CDR3 extends over 14 amino acids. A second PCR of about 7 to 12 cycles used a sample-barcoded 5' primer and a J-beta primer mix. TCRdb reprocessed the 5' RACE reads with MiXCR, giving one entry per CDR3 protein. The data contain 750,000 to 950,000 distinct CDR3 sequences, about a quarter of them seen just once; the ten biggest clones take up around 2.9%. The table lists this clonotype with a few counts. Antigen: not known. This sample was shared with a second study, whose subject was T cells of mothers and their children. From that paper: Related mother-child pairs shared marginally more repertoire than unrelated pairs, though not significantly.

The V gene is TRBV29-1, the J gene TRBJ2-1; 7 nucleotides match TRBD2. The TCR sequence derives from a boy between 5 and 17 years old in good health. The specimen was blood. The CDR3 loop reads CSVAGLGTNNEQFF. The CDR3 DNA reads TGCAGCGTAGCAGGGTTGGGGACTAACAATGAGCAGTTCTTC.